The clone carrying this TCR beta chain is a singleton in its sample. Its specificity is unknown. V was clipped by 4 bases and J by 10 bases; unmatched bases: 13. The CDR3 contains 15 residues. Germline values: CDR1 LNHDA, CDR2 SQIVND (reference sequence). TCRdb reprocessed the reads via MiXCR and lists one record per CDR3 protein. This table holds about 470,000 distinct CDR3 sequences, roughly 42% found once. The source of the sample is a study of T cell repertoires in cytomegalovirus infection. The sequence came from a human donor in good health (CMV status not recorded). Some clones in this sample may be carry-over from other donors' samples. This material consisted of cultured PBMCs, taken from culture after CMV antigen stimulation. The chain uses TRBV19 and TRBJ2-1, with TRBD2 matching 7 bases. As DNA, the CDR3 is TGTGCCAGTAGTACAGCCGGGGCGGGGGTTTCGGAGCAGTTCTTC. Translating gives CASSTAGAGVSEQFF.